This entry features one T cell receptor beta chain sequence. The CDR3 loop spans 14 amino acids. Germline CDR1 is SGHTA and CDR2 is FQGNSA. The germline V and J ends were trimmed by 4 bases and 3 bases, with 13 bases remaining between them. This specimen belongs to a study of blood T cell repertoires in COVID-19. The wider study: The United States, Italy and Spain were the sources of the acute and convalescent COVID-19 samples. The cDNA or gDNA used as material had been derived from T cells, B-cell-depleted T cells, or PBMCs.

Repertoires were generated with immunoSEQ multiplex PCR, while TCRdb's copy carries only in-frame clones and drops some. The table shows approximately 210,000 clones, with around four fifths occurring only once. The V gene is TRBV7-2, the J gene TRBJ2-7; tentative D call: TRBD2 (5 bases). This clonotype was sampled from a man over 45 with active or convalescent COVID-19. Specimen: peripheral blood. CDR3 sequence: CASSSRTRNYEQYF. CDR3 in DNA: TGTGCCAGCAGCTCCCGGACTCGTAACTACGAGCAGTACTTC. The whole variable domain, remainder taken from reference TRBV7-2 and TRBJ2-7, is GAGVSQSPSNKVTEKGKDVELRCDPISGHTALYWYRQSLGQGLEFLIYFQGNSAPDKSGLPSDRFSAERTGGSVSTLTIQRTQQEDSAVYLCASSSRTRNYEQYFGPGTRLTVT.